A selection of T cell receptor beta chains follows, all from one sample in a study of T cells in Graves' hyperthyroidism and ophthalmopathy. A single record per CDR3 protein comes from TCRdb applying MiXCR to the multiplex PCR reads. Among about 500,000 distinct CDR3 sequences listed, 15% to 20% were seen once. Material for sequencing was blood. Source of these receptors: a woman in her 30s with Graves' ophthalmopathy. Each CDR3 is given with its conserved first and last residue. D genes are given only for firm matches. A clone size is listed for some rows: how often the clone was seen (once, few, many), or a class if it is expanded.

TRBV7-2	many	TRBJ2-7	-	CASSSGTPTYEQYF	TGTGCCAGCAGCTCAGGGACGCCGACCTACGAGCAGTACTTC
TRBV4-3	-	TRBJ2-1	-	CASSLEMRGMEEQFF	TGCGCCAGCAGCCTGGAAATGAGGGGGATGGAGGAGCAGTTCTTC
TRBV28	many	TRBJ2-1	TRBD2	CASSGRWNNEQFF	TGTGCCAGCAGCGGGAGGTGGAACAATGAGCAGTTCTTC
TRBV20-1	many	TRBJ2-7	-	CSAPIGRQEQYF	TGCAGTGCCCCTATAGGAAGGCAGGAGCAGTACTTC
TRBV6-2/TRBV6-3	many	TRBJ2-7	TRBD2	CASSRLAGVYEQYF	TGTGCCAGCAGTCGACTAGCGGGAGTATACGAGCAGTACTTC
TRBV12-3/TRBV12-4	once	TRBJ2-1	TRBD1	CASSSPGQGAYNEQFF	TGTGCCAGCAGTTCACCGGGACAGGGGGCCTACAATGAGCAGTTCTTC
TRBV3-1	many	TRBJ2-7	TRBD2	CASSQRGTSGGYEQYF	TGTGCCAGCAGCCAAAGGGGGACTAGCGGGGGATACGAGCAGTACTTC
TRBV5-6	few	TRBJ2-5	-	CASSEPGLQETQYF	TGTGCCAGCAGTGAGCCGGGTCTCCAAGAGACCCAGTACTTC
TRBV12-3/TRBV12-4	few	TRBJ2-6	TRBD1	CASSSTDRGRAGANVLTF	TGTGCCAGCAGCAGCACCGACAGGGGGCGGGCTGGGGCCAACGTCCTGACTTTC
TRBV7-9	-	TRBJ1-2	-	CASSLGSRDDYGYTF	TGTGCCAGCAGCTTAGGTTCCAGGGATGACTATGGCTACACCTTC
TRBV6-1	-	TRBJ1-6	-	CASSYSAGNSPLHF	TGTGCCAGCAGTTATTCGGCTGGTAATTCACCCCTCCACTTT
TRBV6-2/TRBV6-3	-	TRBJ2-3	-	CASTPEGSAPDTQYF	TGTGCCAGCACCCCCGAGGGGAGCGCCCCGGATACGCAGTATTTT
TRBV7-8	-	TRBJ2-2	-	CASSQTGPGLGTGELFF	TGTGCCAGCAGCCAGACTGGTCCAGGCTTGGGTACCGGGGAGCTGTTTTTT
TRBV6-2/TRBV6-3	-	TRBJ2-7	TRBD1	CASSYGRQGTYEQYF	TGTGCCAGCAGTTACGGCAGACAGGGGACCTACGAGCAGTACTTC
TRBV7-3	many	TRBJ2-3	-	CASSLKVATSTDTQYF	TGTGCCAGCAGCTTAAAGGTAGCGACGAGCACAGATACGCAGTATTTT
TRBV4-3	many	TRBJ2-7	-	CASSQDLADPYEQYF	TGCGCCAGCAGCCAAGATTTGGCGGACCCCTACGAGCAGTACTTC
TRBV7-2	many	TRBJ2-2	TRBD2	CASSTGLAEMKYTGELFF	TGTGCCAGCAGCACCGGACTAGCGGAGATGAAGTACACCGGGGAGCTGTTTTTT
TRBV11-2	many	TRBJ2-1	-	CASSLGPGREQFF	TGTGCCAGCAGCTTAGGACCAGGCAGAGAGCAGTTCTTC
TRBV6-2/TRBV6-3	-	TRBJ2-2	-	CASSHRQFTGELFF	TGTGCCAGCAGCCATCGACAGTTCACCGGGGAGCTGTTTTTT
TRBV27	few	TRBJ1-1	-	CASSLGYNTEAFF	TGTGCCAGCAGTTTAGGGTATAACACTGAAGCTTTCTTT
TRBV10-2	-	TRBJ1-1	TRBD1	CASNYNTGELQAFF	TGCGCCAGCAATTATAATACAGGGGAACTTCAAGCTTTCTTT
TRBV7-9	many	TRBJ2-5	-	CASSFTGYQETQYF	TGTGCCAGCAGCTTTACAGGGTACCAAGAGACCCAGTACTTC
TRBV29-1	many	TRBJ1-1	-	CSVGRPGMNTEAFF	TGCAGCGTTGGACGGCCAGGGATGAACACTGAAGCTTTCTTT
TRBV11-3	many	TRBJ2-2	TRBD1	CASRRQGFTGELFF	TGTGCCAGCAGAAGACAGGGCTTCACCGGGGAGCTGTTTTTT
TRBV6-1	many	TRBJ2-1	-	CATQRSSSYNEQFF	TGTGCCACTCAGCGGTCCAGCTCCTACAATGAGCAGTTCTTC
TRBV9	many	TRBJ2-1	-	CASSVVSGNEQFF	TGTGCCAGCAGCGTAGTGTCCGGAAATGAGCAGTTCTTC
TRBV6-2/TRBV6-3	many	TRBJ1-1	-	CASSYGGSNTEAFF	TGTGCCAGCAGTTACGGGGGCTCGAACACTGAAGCTTTCTTT
TRBV11-2	many	TRBJ1-4	-	CASSLGGAAREKLFF	TGTGCCAGCAGCTTGGGGGGGGCGGCCAGGGAAAAACTGTTTTTT
TRBV5-6	-	TRBJ1-6	-	CASSLEKFFPDNSPLHF	TGTGCCAGCAGCTTGGAGAAATTCTTTCCTGATAATTCACCCCTCCACTTT
TRBV27	few	TRBJ2-7	TRBD2	CASRGASGTSYSYEQYF	TGTGCCAGCCGTGGGGCTAGCGGGACTTCCTACTCCTACGAGCAGTACTTC
TRBV11-2	many	TRBJ2-2	TRBD2	CASSSGLGVLEELFF	TGTGCCAGCAGCTCGGGACTAGGTGTTCTTGAGGAGCTGTTTTTT
TRBV12-3/TRBV12-4	few	TRBJ1-1	-	CASTLGTGTEAFF	TGTGCCAGCACCTTAGGGACGGGGACAGAAGCTTTCTTT
TRBV5-1	-	TRBJ1-5	-	CASSLSGENQPQHF	TGCGCCAGCAGCTTGTCAGGGGAGAATCAGCCCCAGCATTTT
TRBV20-1	-	TRBJ2-6	-	CSAHAGANVLTF	TGCAGTGCCCACGCTGGGGCCAACGTCCTGACTTTC
TRBV28	few	TRBJ1-2	TRBD1	CASSDRGAYGYTF	TGTGCCAGCAGTGACAGGGGAGCCTATGGCTACACCTTC
TRBV28	many	TRBJ1-5	-	CASSPIRGLNNQPQHF	TGTGCCAGCAGCCCGATCCGAGGACTGAACAATCAGCCCCAGCATTTT
TRBV25-1	-	TRBJ1-1	-	CASTGVGGTEAFF	TGTGCCAGCACTGGGGTAGGTGGCACTGAAGCTTTCTTT
TRBV19	many	TRBJ1-1	-	CASSMVGQLNTEAFF	TGTGCCAGTAGTATGGTCGGACAGTTGAACACTGAAGCTTTCTTT
TRBV3-1	-	TRBJ2-7	-	CADSVGRRIKEQYF	TGTGCCGACAGCGTAGGTCGCCGAATTAAGGAGCAGTACTTC
TRBV3-1	-	TRBJ2-5	-	CASSQFSQQFQETQYF	TGTGCCAGCAGCCAGTTTTCCCAACAGTTCCAAGAGACCCAGTACTTC
TRBV6-5	-	TRBJ2-1	-	CASSSPKMFVDEQFF	TGTGCCAGCAGTTCACCGAAAATGTTTGTCGATGAGCAGTTCTTC